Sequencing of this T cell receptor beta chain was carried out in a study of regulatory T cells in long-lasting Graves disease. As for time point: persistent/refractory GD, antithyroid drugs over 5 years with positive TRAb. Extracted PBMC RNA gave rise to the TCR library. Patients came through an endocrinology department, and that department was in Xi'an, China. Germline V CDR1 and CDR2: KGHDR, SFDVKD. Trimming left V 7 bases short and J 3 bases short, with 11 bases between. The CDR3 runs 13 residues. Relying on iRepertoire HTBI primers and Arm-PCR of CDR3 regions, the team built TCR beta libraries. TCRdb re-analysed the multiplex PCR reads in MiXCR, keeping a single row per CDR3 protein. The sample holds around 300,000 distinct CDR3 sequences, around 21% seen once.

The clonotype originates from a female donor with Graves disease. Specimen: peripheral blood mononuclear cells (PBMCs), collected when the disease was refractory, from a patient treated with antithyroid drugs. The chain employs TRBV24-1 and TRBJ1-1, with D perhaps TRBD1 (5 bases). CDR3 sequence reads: CATRGRDDTEAFF. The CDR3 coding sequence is TGTGCCACCAGAGGCAGGGACGACACTGAAGCTTTCTTT.